These 26 T cell receptor beta chains originate from one sample sequenced in a study of T cell repertoires in cytomegalovirus infection. Their recognized antigens are unknown. TCRdb ran MiXCR on the reads and lists one entry per CDR3 protein. This table holds some 100,000 distinct CDR3 sequences, 25% to 35% found once. The source was CD8+ T cells from cultured PBMCs, collected from culture after CMV antigen stimulation. These receptors were taken from a human donor in good health (CMV status not recorded). Some clones in this sample may be carry-over from other donors' samples.

J is TRBJ1-3 and V is TRBV15; 7 positions agree with TRBD1. The CDR3 length is 17 residues. Trimming took 5 bases from V and 0 from J; bases not matched to a gene: 10. CDR1 and CDR2 (germline): LNHNV, YYDKDF (reference sequence). The CDR3 spells CATSGPTGNSSGNTIYF. In nucleotides, the CDR3 is TGTGCCACCAGCGGCCCGACAGGGAATTCCTCTGGAAACACCATATATTTT.

This clonotype has a handful of counts. V gene TRBV4-1 combines with J gene TRBJ2-7; D perhaps matches TRBD2 (6 bases). Germline assignment: CDR1 MGHRA and CDR2 YSYEKL. The CDR3 runs 15 residues. The V end lost 6 bases, the J end lost 5 bases, and 20 bases lay between the germline ends. This CDR3 is CASSIGDFQRNEQYF. DNA of the CDR3: TGCGCCAGCAGTATTGGGGACTTCCAGAGGAACGAGCAGTACTTC.

This clonotype was seen ten or more times. The rearrangement links TRBV15 to TRBJ2-2, with D possibly TRBD2 on 6 matching bases. This CDR3 is 14 amino acids long. Trimming took 0 bases from V and 5 from J, leaving 7 bases between them. Looked up from germline, CDR1 is LNHNV and CDR2 is YYDKDF (reference sequence). The CDR3 DNA reads as TGTGCCACCAGCAGAGAAGGGAGGACCGGGGAGCTGTTTTTT. Protein sequence: CATSREGRTGELFF.

This clonotype was picked up many times. This sequence joins TRBV12-3 or TRBV12-4 and TRBJ2-7; weak D call: TRBD1 (6 bases). The V end lost 7 bases, the J end lost 1 base, and 8 bases lay between the germline ends. This CDR3 is 12 amino acids long. CDR3 nucleotide sequence: TGTGCCAGCACTACAGGGTCCTACGAGCAGTACTTC. Its protein product is CASTTGSYEQYF.

The genes are TRBV25-1 and TRBJ2-7; D perhaps matches TRBD1 (7 bases). The germline V gene has CDR1 MGHDK and CDR2 SYGVNS. Trimming took 4 bases from V and 9 from J, leaving 16 bases between them. The CDR3 has 13 residues. DNA of the CDR3: TGTGCCAGCAGTGGGGGGGACAGCATATCGCAGTACTTC. This sequence encodes CASSGGDSISQYF.

The chain employs TRBV7-4 and TRBJ2-7, with a weak D call TRBD2 (5 bases). Germline V gene lookup returns CDR1 SGHVT and CDR2 SQSDAQ. The CDR3 has 13 amino acids. Trimming took 4 bases from V and 2 from J, leaving 9 bases between them. CDR3 residues: CASSSGVPYEQYF. The CDR3 coding sequence is TGTGCCAGCAGCTCCGGGGTTCCCTACGAGCAGTACTTC.

The chain combines TRBV12-3 or TRBV12-4 with TRBJ2-1; TRBD2 aligns across 8 bases. Losses at the gene ends were 0 bases for V and 5 bases for J; bases not matched to a gene: 12. This CDR3 is 18 amino acids long. The CDR3 DNA sequence: TGTGCCAGCAGTTTAGCGTCTCCCATAGCGGGGAATAACAATGAGCAGTTCTTC. Protein sequence: CASSLASPIAGNNNEQFF.

V usage is TRBV20-1 and J usage is TRBJ2-3; 13 positions match TRBD2. CDR1 is DFQATT, CDR2 SNEGSKA, per germline (reference sequence). J gave up 3 bases and V 0 bases, and 6 bases lay outside the gene matches. The CDR3 consists of 17 residues. The CDR3 region has the DNA TGCAGTGCTAGAGATCCTTCGACTAGCGGGGGGACAGATACGCAGTATTTT. Its translation is CSARDPSTSGGTDTQYF.

The chain joins TRBV13 to TRBJ2-7; 11 bases map to TRBD1. The V and J ends lost 5 bases and 3 bases, in that order; junction bases with no gene match: 6. Germline values: CDR1 PRHDT, CDR2 FYEKMQ (reference sequence). The CDR3 extends over 15 amino acids. In DNA form, the CDR3 reads TGTGCCAGCAGCGCGGGGACAGGGGGACGCTACGAGCAGTACTTC. Protein product: CASSAGTGGRYEQYF.

This clonotype occurred a few times. The chain links TRBV6-1 to TRBJ1-1; 9 positions agree with TRBD1. The trim removed 6 bases at V and 10 bases at J, leaving 9 bases unmatched. The CDR3 has 13 amino acids. Germline CDR1 reads MNHNS; CDR2 reads SASEGT. The CDR3 protein is CASSLQGATLAFF. CDR3 sequence (DNA): TGTGCCAGCAGCCTACAGGGGGCCACTTTAGCTTTCTTT.

V is TRBV7-4 and J is TRBJ1-5; D is perhaps TRBD1 (5 bases). The CDR3 covers 14 residues. V was shortened by 3 bases and J by 3 bases, with 9 bases between the two germline ends. The germline V gene has CDR1 SGHVT and CDR2 SQSDAQ. DNA of the CDR3: TGTGCCAGCAGCTTCTCAGGGTTCAATCAGCCCCAGCATTTT. This encodes CASSFSGFNQPQHF.

This clonotype has more than one count but fewer than ten. The DNA for the CDR3 is TGTGCCAGTAACCCCGGACGTGCGGGGGCCAACGTCCTGACTTTC. Translation: CASNPGRAGANVLTF. The chain carries TRBV19 and TRBJ2-6; D is undetermined. V lost 7 bases and J 4 bases, leaving 14 bases between the germline ends. There are 15 residues in the CDR3. Germline V gene lookup returns CDR1 LNHDA and CDR2 SQIVND (reference sequence).

V usage is TRBV7-6 and J usage is TRBJ1-1; TRBD1 might be the D (5 bases). The V gene's germline CDR1 is SGHVS and CDR2 FNYEAQ. V was clipped by 5 bases and J by 5 bases, with 15 bases between them. The CDR3 loop spans 14 amino acids. The DNA for the CDR3 is TGTGCCAGCAGCCCCAGGGTTGGGGGGACTGAAGCTTTCTTT. Its protein product is CASSPRVGGTEAFF.

The V call is TRBV27, the J call TRBJ2-7, with D tentatively TRBD1 or TRBD2 (5 bases each). Germline CDR1 MNHEY, CDR2 SMNVEV (reference sequence). Trimming removed 4 bases at V and 3 bases at J, with 16 bases between. This CDR3 has 15 amino acids. DNA of the CDR3: TGTGCCAGCAGTTCCCGTTTTAGGGACGACTACGAGCAGTACTTC. It specifies CASSSRFRDDYEQYF.

This chain links TRBV4-1 with TRBJ2-7; D is possibly TRBD2 (6 bases). Trimming pared 8 bases from V and 0 bases from J, leaving 14 bases between. Germline values: CDR1 MGHRA, CDR2 YSYEKL. The CDR3 has 14 amino acids. The CDR3 DNA is TGCGCCAGCGCAGGGACTGACCTCTCCTACGAGCAGTACTTC. Residues: CASAGTDLSYEQYF.

This clonotype was found many times. V and J are TRBV10-1 and TRBJ2-6, with 12 bases matching TRBD1. V gave up 8 bases and J gave up 4 bases; unmatched junction bases: 3. Per the germline V gene, CDR1 is WNHNN and CDR2 is SYGVQD (reference sequence). The CDR3 runs 15 residues. The chain's CDR3 is CASGTGGDGANVLTF. The DNA for the CDR3 is TGCGCCAGCGGGACAGGGGGCGACGGGGCCAACGTCCTGACTTTC.

This clonotype was detected ten times or more. V gene TRBV5-4 combines with J gene TRBJ1-2, with 7 bases identical to TRBD1. The CDR3 covers 12 residues. V shed 4 bases, J shed 8 bases, and the junction held 5 bases outside the gene matches. The germline V gene encodes CDR1 SGHNT and CDR2 YYREEE (reference sequence). This chain's CDR3 is CASSDRDRGYTF. The CDR3 DNA reads as TGTGCCAGCAGCGACCGGGACAGAGGCTACACCTTC.

This clonotype has just a few counts. V and J are TRBV20-1 and TRBJ2-5; D tentatively fits TRBD1 or TRBD2 (5 bases each). The CDR3 is 15 amino acids. The germline CDR1 and CDR2 sequences are DFQATT and SNEGSKA (reference sequence). V lost 5 bases, J lost 0 bases, and 16 bases lay in between. The CDR3, as DNA: TGCAGTGCTCGCATGATAGGGGAGTACCAAGAGACCCAGTACTTC. It codes for CSARMIGEYQETQYF.

Details on this clonotype: Since a much larger clone is just one base distant, this may be a read error. This chain links TRBV2 with TRBJ2-1, with 10 bases matching TRBD1. Per germline, CDR1 SNHLY and CDR2 FYNNEI. Trimming took 4 bases from V and 8 from J; bases not matched to a gene: 11. CDR3 length equals 16 residues. The CDR3 here is CASSVLTGGLGDEQFF. In DNA, the CDR3 is TGTGCCAGCAGTGTTCTGACAGGGGGCTTGGGCGATGAGCAGTTCTTC.

Ten or more counts support this clonotype. CDR3 loop: CASSSTGWETQYF. The CDR3 nucleotides are TGTGCCAGCAGCTCGACAGGGTGGGAGACCCAGTACTTC. V is TRBV7-8 and J is TRBJ2-5, with TRBD1 identical over 7 bases. Per the germline V gene, CDR1 is SGHVS and CDR2 is FQNEAQ. V dropped 4 bases and J dropped 5; count of bases not matched to a gene: 4. This CDR3 comprises 13 residues.

This clonotype was counted only a few times. The chain is built from TRBV19 and TRBJ1-5; perhaps TRBD1 as D (6 bases). The length of the CDR3 is 15 residues. The V and J ends lost 5 bases and 7 bases respectively, with 18 bases between them. The germline CDR1 and CDR2 sequences are LNHDA and SQIVND (reference sequence). This CDR3 is CASSLMSGDYQPQHF. CDR3 in DNA: TGTGCCAGTAGTCTCATGTCAGGGGATTACCAGCCCCAGCATTTT.

This sequence joins TRBV12-3 or TRBV12-4 and TRBJ2-7; D tentatively fits TRBD1 or TRBD2 (6 bases each). V was cut by 10 bases and J by 0 bases, with 13 bases left in between. The CDR3 length is 13 residues. Written as DNA, the CDR3 is TGTGCCATCGGACGGGGGCACTCCTACGAGCAGTACTTC. Protein sequence: CAIGRGHSYEQYF.

The rearrangement links TRBV6-1 to TRBJ1-1; 7 bases agree with TRBD1. Looked up from germline, CDR1 is MNHNS and CDR2 is SASEGT. The CDR3 extends over 16 amino acids. With 3 bases clipped from V and 0 bases from J, the junction kept 7 bases outside the gene matches. DNA of the CDR3: TGTGCCAGCAGTGAGGGACAGCCTCCTATGAACACTGAAGCTTTCTTT. It translates to CASSEGQPPMNTEAFF.

This chain links TRBV15 with TRBJ2-1; D not resolved. This CDR3 spans 13 amino acids. Trimming took 4 bases from V and 9 from J, leaving 13 bases between them. Germline CDR1 reads LNHNV; CDR2 reads YYDKDF (reference sequence). CDR3 protein: CATSTLPRTEQFF. CDR3 DNA: TGTGCCACCAGCACCCTCCCAAGGACTGAGCAGTTCTTC. Full variable domain (remainder filled in from reference TRBV15 and TRBJ2-1): DAMVIQNPRYQVTQFGKPVTLSCSQTLNHNVMYWYQQKSSQAPKLLFHYYDKDFNNEADTPDNFQSRRPNTSFCFLDIRSPGLGDTAMYLCATSTLPRTEQFFGPGTRLTVL.

This clonotype has just a few counts. CDR3 sequence: CASSIGRGYNEQFF. The CDR3 coding sequence is TGTGCCAGCAGTATTGGCCGGGGCTACAATGAGCAGTTCTTC. The chain links TRBV7-8 to TRBJ2-1; TRBD2 is a possible D gene (5 bases). Trimming cost V 6 bases and J 3 bases, with 12 bases left between them. The germline V gene has CDR1 SGHVS and CDR2 FQNEAQ. The CDR3 is 14 amino acids.

The chain recombines TRBV28 with TRBJ2-3; the match to TRBD2 covers 7 bases. Trimming removed 2 bases from V and 4 bases from J; junction bases left unmatched: 12. CDR3 length: 17 residues. The germline gives CDR1 MDHEN, CDR2 SYDVKM. The CDR3 loop is CASSLSGPSGSADTQYF. The DNA for the CDR3 is TGTGCCAGCAGTTTAAGCGGTCCTAGCGGAAGCGCAGATACGCAGTATTTT.